Presented here are 17 T cell receptor beta chains from one specimen sequenced in a study of blood T cells in healthy people across ages. Together with a sample-barcoded 5' primer, a J-beta primer mix was included in a second PCR lasting 7 to 11 cycles. TCRdb redid the calling of the 5' RACE reads with MiXCR, one entry per CDR3 protein. In the table there are about a million distinct CDR3 sequences, about 48% of which are singletons. Input material: blood. The receptors here all came from a man aged 25 to 40 in good health.

This clonotype has a handful of counts. The chain recombines TRBV12-3 or TRBV12-4 with TRBJ2-2, with D possibly matching TRBD1 (6 bases). This CDR3 is 13 amino acids long. The germline V and J ends were trimmed by 10 bases and 6 bases, with 15 bases remaining between them. The CDR3 region is CATLWDTAGELFF. The CDR3 bases are TGTGCCACTCTCTGGGACACAGCCGGGGAGCTGTTTTTT.

In this sample, this clonotype turned up a few times. The J gene is TRBJ2-1, the V gene TRBV25-1; TRBD1 might be the D (6 bases). Germline loops: CDR1 MGHDK, CDR2 SYGVNS. The CDR3 contains 16 residues. V was clipped by 5 bases and J by 0 bases, with 14 bases between them. The CDR3 protein is CASSSDRTNSYNEQFF. CDR3 in DNA: TGTGCCAGCAGTTCTGACAGGACAAACTCCTACAATGAGCAGTTCTTC.

This rearrangement joins TRBV29-1 to TRBJ2-5; a possible D gene is TRBD1 (7 bases). The CDR3 consists of 14 residues. CDR1 SQVTM and CDR2 ANQGSEA come from the germline V gene. V lost 6 bases, J lost 2 bases, and 16 bases lay in between. Here the CDR3 reads CSVGGQSVQETQYF. CDR3 DNA sequence: TGCAGCGTGGGGGGACAGAGCGTACAAGAGACCCAGTACTTC.

The chain recombines TRBV11-3 with TRBJ2-3; D not resolved. V lost 6 bases to trimming and J lost 7 bases, with 14 bases between them. This CDR3 comprises 13 residues. CDR1 is SGHNT and CDR2 is YENEEA in the germline V gene. DNA of the CDR3: TGTGCCAGCAGTGGGATCGAAGCAAATACGCAGTATTTT. The encoded protein is CASSGIEANTQYF.

The rearrangement uses TRBV28 and TRBJ2-7; D is undetermined. Trimming took 2 bases from V and 3 from J, leaving 8 bases between them. This CDR3 has 13 amino acids. Germline V gene sequence: CDR1 MDHEN, CDR2 SYDVKM. This chain's CDR3 is CASSLIGNYEQYF. The CDR3 DNA is TGTGCCAGCAGTTTAATAGGGAACTACGAGCAGTACTTC.

Worth noting for this clonotype: A read error may be the cause here, since a much bigger clone is one base away. The chain is built from TRBV6-5 and TRBJ2-4; 10 nucleotides align to TRBD1. The end of the DNA fits TRBJ2-7 better, so the J call may be wrong. Germline assignment: CDR1 MNHEY and CDR2 SVGAGI. This CDR3 spans 14 amino acids. The chain's CDR3 is CASSRDRGFYEQYF. Written as DNA, the CDR3 is TGTGCCAGCAGCCGGGACAGGGGATTCTACGAGCAGTACTTC.

The chain links TRBV20-1 to TRBJ2-7; 8 bases align to TRBD1. The ends lost 0 bases at V and 5 bases at J; junction bases unmatched: 9. CDR1 DFQATT and CDR2 SNEGSKA come from the germline V gene (reference sequence). The CDR3 length is 15 residues. In nucleotides, the CDR3 is TGCAGTGCTAGAGATTACAGGGGGTATGCCGACGAGCAGTACTTC. This encodes CSARDYRGYADEQYF.

This clonotype was detected many times. This chain joins TRBV12-3 or TRBV12-4 and TRBJ2-5, with D possibly being TRBD1 (5 bases). Trimming left V 1 base short and J 7 bases short, with 13 bases between. The CDR3 length is 14 residues. CDR3: CASSLGGVDRTQYF. DNA of the CDR3: TGTGCCAGCAGTTTAGGAGGCGTCGACAGGACCCAGTACTTC.

V and J are TRBV20-1 and TRBJ2-1; 8 bases are shared with TRBD1. V was clipped by 5 bases and J by 4 bases; unmatched bases: 7. The CDR3 totals 14 residues. Germline CDR1 DFQATT, CDR2 SNEGSKA (reference sequence). The CDR3 is CSAERTGPYNEQFF. In nucleotides, the CDR3 is TGCAGTGCTGAACGGACAGGGCCTTACAATGAGCAGTTCTTC.

About this clonotype itself: Since a much larger clone is just one base distant, this may be a read error. The V call is TRBV12-3 or TRBV12-4, the J call TRBJ2-7; 10 positions match TRBD1. The V segment lost 4 bases and the J segment 3 bases; nucleotides outside the gene matches: 6. The CDR3 loop spans 15 amino acids. The CDR3 reads CASSSPGQGYYEQYF. CDR3 coding DNA: TGTGCCAGCAGTTCGCCGGGACAGGGGTACTACGAGCAGTACTTC.

This clonotype was seen a handful of times. The chain uses TRBV12-3 or TRBV12-4 and TRBJ2-1; no firm D call. V lost 6 bases and J lost 8, with 14 bases in between. The CDR3 covers 13 residues. CDR3 bases: TGTGCCAGCAGACCCGACGGTCCGCATGAGCAGTTCTTC. Translated, it gives CASRPDGPHEQFF.

This clonotype was counted ten times or more. This may arise from a read error, as a much more abundant clone is one base away. This sequence joins TRBV10-3 and TRBJ2-7; TRBD1 might be the D (6 bases). Germline-derived CDR1 and CDR2 are ENHRY and SYGVKD. This CDR3 has 12 residues. Trimming left V 10 bases short and J 7 bases short, with 17 bases between. The CDR3: CANGRQVGEQYF. The CDR3 nucleotides read TGTGCCAACGGACGACAGGTGGGGGAGCAGTACTTC.

This clonotype was counted between two and nine times. The CDR3 DNA is TGTGCCAGCAGCCCGGGCCCCGGGGGCACAGATACGCAGTATTTT. Encoded protein: CASSPGPGGTDTQYF. This chain joins TRBV3-1 and TRBJ2-3, with TRBD2 as a possible D gene (5 bases). CDR1 LGHDT and CDR2 YNNKEL come from the germline V gene (reference sequence). V lost 4 bases, J lost 1 base, and 12 bases lay in between. This CDR3 comprises 15 residues.

This clonotype has a handful of counts. V gene TRBV4-3 combines with J gene TRBJ2-6, with D unclear. This CDR3 comprises 16 residues. The V gene's germline CDR1 is LGHNA and CDR2 YSLEER. With 0 bases removed from V and 1 base from J, the gap between germline ends came to 7 bases. The CDR3 DNA follows: TGCGCCAGCAGCCAAGATCCAGCATCTGGGGCCAACGTCCTGACTTTC. Amino acid sequence: CASSQDPASGANVLTF.

CDR3 loop: CASSVGLIGDTQYF. DNA of the CDR3: TGTGCCAGCAGCGTAGGACTTATCGGCGATACGCAGTATTTT. The rearrangement uses TRBV9 and TRBJ2-3; D call uncertain. Germline assignment: CDR1 SGDLS and CDR2 YYNGEE. The V and J ends lost 0 bases and 6 bases respectively, with 11 bases between them. CDR3 length: 14 amino acids. Full variable domain (missing parts from reference TRBV9 and TRBJ2-3): DSGVTQTPKHLITATGQRVTLRCSPRSGDLSVYWYQQSLDQGLQFLIQYYNGEERAKGNILERFSAQQFPDLHSELNLSSLELGDSALYFCASSVGLIGDTQYFGPGTRLTVL.

The V gene is TRBV10-2, the J gene TRBJ2-7, with D perhaps TRBD1 (6 bases). The end of the DNA aligns better with TRBJ2-5, so the J call may be wrong. This CDR3 contains 17 residues. CDR1 and CDR2 (germline): WSHSY, SAAADI. The DNA of the CDR3 is TGCGCCAGCAGTACGGCCCAAGAGCAGGGGTTGCGGGAGACCCAGTACTTC. It is translated as CASSTAQEQGLRETQYF.

This chain uses TRBV10-3 with TRBJ1-2; possibly TRBD1 for D (5 bases). Germline V CDR1 and CDR2: ENHRY, SYGVKD. The V and J ends lost 4 bases and 6 bases respectively, with 9 bases between them. CDR3 size: 12 residues. CDR3 nucleotides: TGTGCCATCAGTGGGGACCTGGATGGCTACACCTTC. Its protein product is CAISGDLDGYTF.